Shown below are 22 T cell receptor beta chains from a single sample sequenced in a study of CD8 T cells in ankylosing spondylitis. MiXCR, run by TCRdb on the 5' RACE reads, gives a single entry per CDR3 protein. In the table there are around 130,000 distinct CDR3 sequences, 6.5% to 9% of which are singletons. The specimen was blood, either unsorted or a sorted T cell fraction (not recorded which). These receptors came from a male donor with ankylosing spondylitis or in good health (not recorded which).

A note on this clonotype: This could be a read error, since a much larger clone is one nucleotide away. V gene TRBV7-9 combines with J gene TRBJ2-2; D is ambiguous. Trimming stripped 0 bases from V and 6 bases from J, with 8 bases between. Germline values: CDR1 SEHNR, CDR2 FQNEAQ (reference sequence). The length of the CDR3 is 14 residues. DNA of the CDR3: TGTGCCAGCAGCTTAGCACTTAGGGCCGGGGAGCTGTTTTTT. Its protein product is CASSLALRAGELFF.

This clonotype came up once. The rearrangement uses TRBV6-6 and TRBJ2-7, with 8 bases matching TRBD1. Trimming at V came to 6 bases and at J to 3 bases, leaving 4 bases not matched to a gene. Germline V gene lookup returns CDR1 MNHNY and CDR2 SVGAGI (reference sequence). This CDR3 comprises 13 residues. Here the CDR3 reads CASRTGAFYEQYF. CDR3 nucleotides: TGTGCCAGCAGGACAGGGGCATTCTACGAGCAGTACTTC.

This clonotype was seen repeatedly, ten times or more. CDR3 in DNA: TGTGCCAGCAGTGGACAGGGGCCTTCTCTCAATCAGCCCCAGCATTTT. Encoded protein: CASSGQGPSLNQPQHF. The gene calls are TRBV12-3 or TRBV12-4 and TRBJ1-5; 9 bases are a match to TRBD1. Losses at the gene ends were 5 bases for V and 3 bases for J; bases not matched to a gene: 8. There are 16 residues in the CDR3.

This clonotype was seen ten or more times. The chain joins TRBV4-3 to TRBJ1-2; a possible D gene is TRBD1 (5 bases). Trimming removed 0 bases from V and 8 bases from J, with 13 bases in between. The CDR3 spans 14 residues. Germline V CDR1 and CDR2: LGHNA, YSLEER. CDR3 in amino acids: CASSQDEGMRGYTF. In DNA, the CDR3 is TGCGCCAGCAGCCAAGATGAGGGGATGAGGGGCTACACCTTC.

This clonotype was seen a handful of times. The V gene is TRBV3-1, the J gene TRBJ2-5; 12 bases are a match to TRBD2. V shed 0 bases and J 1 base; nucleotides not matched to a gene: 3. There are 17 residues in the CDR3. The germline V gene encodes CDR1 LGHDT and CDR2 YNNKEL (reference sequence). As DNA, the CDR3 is TGTGCCAGCAGCCAAGACGGGACTAGCGGGTTCCAAGAGACCCAGTACTTC. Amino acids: CASSQDGTSGFQETQYF.

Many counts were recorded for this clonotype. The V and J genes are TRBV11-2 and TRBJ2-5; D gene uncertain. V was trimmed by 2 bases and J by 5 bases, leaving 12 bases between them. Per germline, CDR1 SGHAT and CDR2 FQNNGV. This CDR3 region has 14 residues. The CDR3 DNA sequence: TGTGCCAGCAGCTTACTCCACTCATCCGAGACCCAGTACTTC. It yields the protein CASSLLHSSETQYF.

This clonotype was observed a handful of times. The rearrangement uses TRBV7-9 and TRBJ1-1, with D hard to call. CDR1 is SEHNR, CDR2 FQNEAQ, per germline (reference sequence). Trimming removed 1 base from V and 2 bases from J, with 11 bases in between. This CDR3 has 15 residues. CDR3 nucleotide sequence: TGTGCCAGCAGCTTAGGGAGGACGGGTAACACTGAAGCTTTCTTT. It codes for CASSLGRTGNTEAFF.

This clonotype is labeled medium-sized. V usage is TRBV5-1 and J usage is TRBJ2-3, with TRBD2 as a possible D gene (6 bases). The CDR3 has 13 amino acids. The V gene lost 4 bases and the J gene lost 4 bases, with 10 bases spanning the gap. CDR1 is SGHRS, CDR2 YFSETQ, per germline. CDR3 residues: CASSPTSSDTQYF. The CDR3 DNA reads TGCGCCAGCAGCCCGACTAGTTCAGATACGCAGTATTTT.

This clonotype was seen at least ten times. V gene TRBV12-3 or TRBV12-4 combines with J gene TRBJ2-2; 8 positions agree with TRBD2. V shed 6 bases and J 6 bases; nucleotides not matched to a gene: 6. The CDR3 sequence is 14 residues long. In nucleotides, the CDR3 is TGTGCCAGCAGGGACCTAGCGGGCGCCGGGGAGCTGTTTTTT. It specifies CASRDLAGAGELFF.

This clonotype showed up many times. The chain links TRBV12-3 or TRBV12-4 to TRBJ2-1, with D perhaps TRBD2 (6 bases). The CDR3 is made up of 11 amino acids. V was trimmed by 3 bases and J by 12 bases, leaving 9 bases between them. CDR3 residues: CASSFDGGQFF. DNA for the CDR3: TGTGCCAGCAGTTTTGACGGGGGGCAGTTCTTC.

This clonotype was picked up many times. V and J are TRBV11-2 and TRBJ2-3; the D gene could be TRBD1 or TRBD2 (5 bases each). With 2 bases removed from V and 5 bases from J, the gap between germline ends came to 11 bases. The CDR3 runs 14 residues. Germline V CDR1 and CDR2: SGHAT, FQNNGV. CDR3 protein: CASSLLAGGDTQYF. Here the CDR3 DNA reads TGTGCCAGCAGCTTACTCGCTGGGGGAGATACGCAGTATTTT.

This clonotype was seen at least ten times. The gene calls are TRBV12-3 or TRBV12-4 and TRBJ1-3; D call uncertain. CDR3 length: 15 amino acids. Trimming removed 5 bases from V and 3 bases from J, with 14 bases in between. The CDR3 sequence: CASSPVLSRGNTIYF. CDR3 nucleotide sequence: TGTGCCAGCAGTCCGGTCCTTTCTCGTGGAAACACCATATATTTT.

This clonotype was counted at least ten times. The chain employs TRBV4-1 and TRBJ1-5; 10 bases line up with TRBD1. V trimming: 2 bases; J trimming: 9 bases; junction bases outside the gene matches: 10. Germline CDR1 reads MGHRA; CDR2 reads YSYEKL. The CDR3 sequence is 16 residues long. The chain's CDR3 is CASSQSPGTGASPQHF. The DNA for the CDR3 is TGCGCCAGCAGCCAAAGTCCCGGGACAGGGGCTTCGCCCCAGCATTTT.

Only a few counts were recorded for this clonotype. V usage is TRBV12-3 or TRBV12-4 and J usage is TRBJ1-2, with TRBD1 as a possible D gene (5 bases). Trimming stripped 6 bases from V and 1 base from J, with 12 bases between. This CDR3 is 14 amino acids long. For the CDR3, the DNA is TGTGCCAGCAGGTATCCAGGGAATAACTATGGCTACACCTTC. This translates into CASRYPGNNYGYTF.

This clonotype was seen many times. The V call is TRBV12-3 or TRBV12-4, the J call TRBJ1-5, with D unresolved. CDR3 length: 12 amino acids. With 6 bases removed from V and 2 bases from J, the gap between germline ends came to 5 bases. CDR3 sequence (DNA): TGTGCCAGCAGCCCAGGCAATCAGCCCCAGCATTTT. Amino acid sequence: CASSPGNQPQHF.

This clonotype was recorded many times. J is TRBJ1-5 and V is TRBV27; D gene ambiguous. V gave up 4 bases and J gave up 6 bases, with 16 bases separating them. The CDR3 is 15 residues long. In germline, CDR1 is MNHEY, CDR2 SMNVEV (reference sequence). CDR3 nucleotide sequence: TGTGCCAGCAGTTCAGGATTTCGAAGTCGTCAGCCCCAGCATTTT. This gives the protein CASSSGFRSRQPQHF.

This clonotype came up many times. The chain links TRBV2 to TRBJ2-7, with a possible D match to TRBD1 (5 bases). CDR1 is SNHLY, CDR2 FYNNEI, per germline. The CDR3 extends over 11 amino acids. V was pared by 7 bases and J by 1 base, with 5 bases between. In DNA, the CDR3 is TGTGCCAGCAAGGGGTCCTACGAGCAGTACTTC. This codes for CASKGSYEQYF.

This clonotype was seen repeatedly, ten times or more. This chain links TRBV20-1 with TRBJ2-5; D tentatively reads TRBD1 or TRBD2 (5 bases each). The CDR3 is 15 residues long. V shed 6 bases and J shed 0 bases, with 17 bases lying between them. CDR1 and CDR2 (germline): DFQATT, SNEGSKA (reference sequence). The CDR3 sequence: CSAWDVGLNQETQYF. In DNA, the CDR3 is TGCAGTGCATGGGACGTCGGTCTTAACCAAGAGACCCAGTACTTC.

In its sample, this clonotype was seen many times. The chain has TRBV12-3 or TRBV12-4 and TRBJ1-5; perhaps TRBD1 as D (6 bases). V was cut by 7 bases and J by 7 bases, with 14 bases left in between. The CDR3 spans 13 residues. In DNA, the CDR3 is TGTGCCAGCACCCCGGACAGATCACAGCCCCAGCATTTT. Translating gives CASTPDRSQPQHF.

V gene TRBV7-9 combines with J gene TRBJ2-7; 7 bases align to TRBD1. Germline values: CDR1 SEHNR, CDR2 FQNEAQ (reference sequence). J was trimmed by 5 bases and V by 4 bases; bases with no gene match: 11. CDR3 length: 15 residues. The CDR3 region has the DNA TGTGCCAGCAGCTCCGAGGACAGGCCCCTCCACGAGCAGTACTTC. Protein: CASSSEDRPLHEQYF.

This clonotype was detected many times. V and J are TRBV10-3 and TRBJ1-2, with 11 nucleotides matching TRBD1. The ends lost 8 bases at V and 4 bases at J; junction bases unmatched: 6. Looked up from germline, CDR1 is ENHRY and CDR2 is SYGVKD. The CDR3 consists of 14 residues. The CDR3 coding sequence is TGTGCCATCGGTTTAGGACAGGGGGCCTATGGCTACACCTTC. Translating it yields CAIGLGQGAYGYTF.

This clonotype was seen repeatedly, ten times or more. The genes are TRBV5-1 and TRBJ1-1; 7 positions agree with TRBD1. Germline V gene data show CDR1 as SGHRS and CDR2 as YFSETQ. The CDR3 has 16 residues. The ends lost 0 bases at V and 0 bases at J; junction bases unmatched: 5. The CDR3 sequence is CASSLVTGAMNTEAFF. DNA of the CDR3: TGCGCCAGCAGCTTGGTAACAGGGGCGATGAACACTGAAGCTTTCTTT.